This T cell receptor beta chain was observed in a study of cytotoxic CD8 clonotypes in ibrutinib-treated CLL (dated by TCRdb to 2020 to 2022). The study in broad terms: The cohort included roughly 15 treatment-naive and approximately eleven relapsed/refractory patients; about 17 were IGHV unmutated. Partial responses were observed in about 25 patients and complete responses in 2; after a median follow-up of 68 months, remission was maintained in around 14 patients and progression was observed in approximately 12. The response samples were drawn at a median of roughly twelve months into treatment, with a range of about 6 to 40 months. On average, each sample had approximately 250,000 productive templates and under 95,000 productive rearrangements. Of the 86 participants in the trial, 25 to 30 had longitudinal samples available. Cryopreserved peripheral blood mononuclear cells were collected at three points: before therapy, at response, and at either sustained remission or disease progression. All remission and progressive disease samples were collected while patients were still receiving ibrutinib. Results the study describes overall, beyond this receptor: Public clonotypes were found to be uncommon and were observed to contract or remain stable during treatment; the increase in clonality was shown to reflect expansion of private clonotypes at ibrutinib response. Sampling times were not matched between patients in sustained remission and patients whose disease was progressing, and lymph node repertoires were not examined. Baseline clonality exceeded that of age-matched healthy donors and correlated strongly with circulating CD8+ T-cell counts. Clonality increased at ibrutinib response, stayed stable in sustained remission, and fell back toward baseline at progression.

The goal of deep resolution MiSeq sequencing was a depth between 1 in 1 million and 1 in 200,000 T cells, and coverage averaged 10x per clonotype. The immunoSEQ hsTCRB Kit was used to generate the TCR beta libraries. In the paper's pipeline: The data were analyzed with ImmunoSEQ Analyzer and ImmunoSEQ Data Assistant, and V, D and J gene assignments followed IMGT definitions. Clonality was computed as one minus normalized Shannon entropy of productive rearrangement frequencies, ranging from 0 to 1. Public clonotype analysis was restricted to overrepresented clonotypes comprising at least 0.05% of each patient's repertoire. Repertoires from approximately 13 age-matched healthy donors in immuneACCESS were used as clonality controls. TCRdb mirrors the immuneACCESS table, restricted to in-frame sequences. Some clones are absent from its copies; in checked studies, under half trace to an unresolved V gene, and the reason for the others is unknown. The V and J calls and clone size come from that table; D and trimming were worked out from the DNA. The sample has 40,000 to 60,000 clones on record, about half of them singletons. The top ten clonotypes cover approximately 32% of the sample.

This clone was counted a single time. Its antigen is unknown. It has no much larger one-base neighbor in the sample; base qualities were not kept. The sample's time point label, in plain terms: eleven to twelve months on ibrutinib. For TCR beta library preparation, about 2 micrograms of genomic DNA were isolated from cryopreserved PBMCs. Longitudinal blood samples from CLL patients receiving ibrutinib monotherapy were subjected to high-throughput TCR beta sequencing. The patients were enrolled in a single-center, open-label phase 2 trial of ibrutinib monotherapy. V is reduced by 3 bases and J by 1 base, leaving a spacing of 9 bases between them. The CDR3 goes from the cysteine to the phenylalanine over 14 residues. The entry retains the CDR3 DNA only, 42 bases that are in frame from base 1. For CDR1 and CDR2, the germline V gene (reference sequence) lists LNHDA and SQIVND.

The rearranged segments are TRBV19 and TRBJ2-5, with the D gene tentatively TRBD1 or TRBD2, based on 5 matching bases in each. This sequence was found in a human donor with chronic lymphocytic leukemia. Specimen: PBMCs, collected after 12 months of ibrutinib treatment. The CDR3 protein: CASSITGRQETQYF. The DNA is as follows: TGTGCCAGTAGTATCACGGGACGCCAAGAGACCCAGTACTTC.